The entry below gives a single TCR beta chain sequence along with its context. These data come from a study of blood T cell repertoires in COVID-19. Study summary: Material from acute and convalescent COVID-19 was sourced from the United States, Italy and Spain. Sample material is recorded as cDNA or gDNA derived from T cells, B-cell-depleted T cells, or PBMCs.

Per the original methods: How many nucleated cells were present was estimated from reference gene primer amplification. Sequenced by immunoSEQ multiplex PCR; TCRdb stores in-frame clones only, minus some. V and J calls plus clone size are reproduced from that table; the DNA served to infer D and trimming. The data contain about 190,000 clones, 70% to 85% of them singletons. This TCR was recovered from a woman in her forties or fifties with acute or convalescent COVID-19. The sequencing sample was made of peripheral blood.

In DNA, the CDR3 is TGTGCCAGCAGCGAGACAACAGGGAACGAGAGGTTCTTC. As protein: CASSETTGNERFF. V gene TRBV7-2 combines with J gene TRBJ2-1; possibly TRBD1 for D (6 bases). V was shortened by 5 bases and J by 15 bases, with 20 bases between the two germline ends. Looked up from germline, CDR1 is SGHTA and CDR2 is FQGNSA. The CDR3 sequence is 13 residues long.